This TCR beta chain was sequenced during a study of cytomegalovirus exposure and HLA in healthy donors. Study results and caveats: Among immune exposure information, only CMV serostatus was available.

On this clone itself: No antigen is known for it.

The CDR3 runs to 14 residues. Germline CDR1 is LNHDA and CDR2 is SQIVND (reference sequence). Trimming at V came to 4 bases and at J to 6 bases, leaving 9 bases not matched to a gene. In the PCR, 60 Vbeta and 13 Jbeta primers were used. TCRdb keeps only in-frame clones here, not all; method: immunoSEQ multiplex PCR. The table includes 160,000 or so clones, about 88% detected once. The source is a woman aged 18-29 years in good health and CMV-seronegative. Sequenced sample: PBMCs. This chain links TRBV19 with TRBJ2-7; 7 positions agree with TRBD1. CDR3 in DNA: TGTGCCAGTAGTACCGACAGGGTGGTCACCGAGCAGTACTTC. Translation gives CASSTDRVVTEQYF.